A selection of T cell receptor beta chains follows, all from one sample in a study of T cells expressing NK-cell markers. From its re-call of the 5' RACE reads, TCRdb lists each CDR3 protein once, without DNA. The clone table shows 160,000 or so distinct CDR3 sequences, with the ten largest holding roughly 20%. The sample comprised blood T cells: a sorted CD56 or NKG2C T cell subset, CD4+ or CD8+ T cells, or bulk PBMC T cells (not recorded which). The receptor set was obtained from a woman aged 18 to 69 in good health. Both conserved end residues are part of each CDR3.

J,V,length,CDR3
TRBJ2-1,TRBV5-1,14,CASSSGGSDNEQFF
TRBJ2-7,TRBV5-1,15,CASSLGIVAGYEQYF
TRBJ2-5,TRBV10-3,15,CAISGTSGSVETQYF
TRBJ1-3,TRBV27,15,CASSPFTGAGNTIYF
TRBJ2-5,TRBV5-4,14,CASSLALAQETQYF
TRBJ2-5,TRBV20-1,11,CSARGGETQYF
TRBJ1-1,TRBV3-1,14,CASKIDRGNTEAFF
TRBJ2-5,TRBV7-2,15,CASSLGGASEETQYF
TRBJ2-1,TRBV9,12,CASSVGYNEQFF
TRBJ1-2,TRBV30,14,CAWSSGQGAYGYTF
TRBJ2-7,TRBV4-1,15,CASSQRASGSYEQYF
TRBJ2-3,TRBV12-3/TRBV12-4,15,CASTTDHNWADTQYF
TRBJ2-7,TRBV4-2,16,CASSQATGGLHYEQYF
TRBJ1-2,TRBV20-1,15,CSARDPSPGTYGYTF
TRBJ1-5,TRBV30,14,CAWTLGQGNQPQHF